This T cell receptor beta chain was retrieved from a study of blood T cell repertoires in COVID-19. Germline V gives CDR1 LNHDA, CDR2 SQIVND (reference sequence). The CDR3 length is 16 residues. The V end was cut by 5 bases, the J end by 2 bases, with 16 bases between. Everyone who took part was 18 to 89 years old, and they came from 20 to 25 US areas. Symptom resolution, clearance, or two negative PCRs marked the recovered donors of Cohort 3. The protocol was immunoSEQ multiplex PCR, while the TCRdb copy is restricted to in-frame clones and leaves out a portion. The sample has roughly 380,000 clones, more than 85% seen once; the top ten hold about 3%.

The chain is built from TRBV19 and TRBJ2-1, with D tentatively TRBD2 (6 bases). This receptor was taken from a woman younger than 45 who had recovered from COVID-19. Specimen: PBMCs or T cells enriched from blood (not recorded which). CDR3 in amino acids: CASSLFAGLTYNEQFF. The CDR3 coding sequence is TGTGCCAGTAGTCTCTTCGCGGGACTTACCTACAATGAGCAGTTCTTC.